The sequence of this T cell receptor beta chain was determined in a study of shared clonotypes between healthy human individuals. Study-level background: Samples came from two female and a few male donors aged 18 to 49. General study results and limits: The study drew on few donors, limiting represented genetic and exposure-history diversity.

On this clone: Its antigen is still unknown.

Profiled with immunoSEQ multiplex PCR; TCRdb holds only in-frame clones, not every one. The sample yields roughly 2 million clones, roughly 96% seen once. V was pared by 3 bases and J by 4 bases, with 15 bases between. CDR3 size: 15 residues. In germline, CDR1 is SGHAT, CDR2 FQNNGV. Material: naive CD4+ T cells sorted from blood. The subset denotes: CD45RA+ positively selected. The V and J genes are TRBV11-2 and TRBJ1-1; TRBD1 is a possible D gene (6 bases). This TCR came from a man aged 18 to 30 in good health. CDR3 sequence: CASSFNRGAPTEAFF. In nucleotides, the CDR3 is TGTGCCAGCAGCTTTAACCGGGGGGCGCCCACTGAAGCTTTCTTT.